This T cell receptor (beta chain) was documented in a study of regulatory T cells in long-lasting Graves disease. A note on this clonotype: Its specificity is not known.

According to the study, TCR beta libraries were built with iRepertoire HTBI primers and CDR3-region Arm-PCR. TCRdb re-called the multiplex PCR reads through MiXCR, storing one row per CDR3 protein. The top ten hold over 7.5% of the sample, which has hundreds of thousands of distinct CDR3 sequences, roughly 20% seen once. Time point noted: persistent/refractory GD, antithyroid drugs over 5 years with positive TRAb. Researchers made the TCR library from RNA that was extracted from PBMCs. The authors diagnosed Graves' disease using American Thyroid Association guidelines. Patient provenance is recorded as an endocrinology department in Xi'an, China. This CDR3 region has 13 residues. In germline, CDR1 is MDHEN, CDR2 SYDVKM. After removal of 3 bases from V and 11 bases from J, the junction contained 5 bases not matched to a gene. Study results and limitations: There was favoring of TRBV28, TRBJ1-2 and TRBJ2-5 in persistent disease. The study found lower TCR diversity in persistent Graves' patients than in newly diagnosed ones.

The specimen comprised peripheral blood mononuclear cells (PBMCs), sampled when the disease was refractory, from a patient treated with antithyroid drugs. This clonotype was sampled from a female donor with Graves disease. This rearrangement joins TRBV28 to TRBJ1-3; 9 nucleotides agree with TRBD1. For the CDR3, the DNA is TGTGCCAGCAGTTTGACAGGGGGAAGCGCCATATATTTT. It encodes CASSLTGGSAIYF.